The present entry profiles one TCR beta chain with its context. No antigen is known for it. Repertoires were generated with immunoSEQ multiplex PCR, while TCRdb's copy carries only in-frame clones and drops some. The sample lists over 85,000 clones, 93% seen once, with 0.4% to 0.55% in the top ten. This sample is drawn from a study of Tregs in tolerant kidney transplant recipients. Overall study results and limits: Nucleotide sequences could not be compared across some patients' samples due to primer changes. No direct test of biological reproducibility was done here. Donor-specific Treg expansion exceeded global Treg expansion in tolerant patients, suggesting antigen drive.

V dropped 3 bases and J dropped 13; count of bases not matched to a gene: 9. CDR3 length equals 13 residues. Looked up from germline, CDR1 is LNHDA and CDR2 is SQIVND (reference sequence). Unstimulated Tregs (CD4+CD25+CD127-) and CD4+CD25- non-Tregs were sorted from PBMCs. The sample consisted of CD4+ T cells from blood, taken before the transplant. The chain joins TRBV19 to TRBJ2-1; 7 bases map to TRBD2. This sequence was found in a human donor who received a combined kidney and bone marrow transplant. CDR3 DNA: TGTGCCAGTAGTATCAGAGGGAGGGCCCCTCAGTTCTTC. This sequence encodes CASSIRGRAPQFF.